This T cell receptor (beta chain) was found in a study of identical twins. General study findings and limits: In cord blood, abundant beta clonotypes had fewer insertions; memory showed no trend. In drawing conclusions, the study used cross-sectional statistical analysis and did not follow the same donors.

This CDR3 spans 13 amino acids. V lost 6 bases to trimming and J lost 7 bases; unmatched junction nucleotides: 7. From germline, CDR1 is DFQATT and CDR2 SNEGSKA (reference sequence). This clonotype occurred a few times. Its matching antigen is unknown. TCRdb ran MiXCR on the 5' RACE reads and lists one entry per CDR3 protein. The sample yields under 800,000 distinct CDR3 sequences, around 21% seen once. The same sample was also used in a study of T cells expressing NK-cell markers. That paper states: The CD3+CD56-NKG2C+ fraction of a handful of donors was also led by these clonotypes.

Material: PBMCs. The TCR originated in a woman between 18 and 29 years old in good health. The chain uses TRBV20-1 and TRBJ1-5; 9 bases fit TRBD1. This CDR3 is CSAGGQGGQPQHF. The CDR3 DNA reads as TGCAGTGCGGGGGGACAGGGAGGACAGCCCCAGCATTTT.